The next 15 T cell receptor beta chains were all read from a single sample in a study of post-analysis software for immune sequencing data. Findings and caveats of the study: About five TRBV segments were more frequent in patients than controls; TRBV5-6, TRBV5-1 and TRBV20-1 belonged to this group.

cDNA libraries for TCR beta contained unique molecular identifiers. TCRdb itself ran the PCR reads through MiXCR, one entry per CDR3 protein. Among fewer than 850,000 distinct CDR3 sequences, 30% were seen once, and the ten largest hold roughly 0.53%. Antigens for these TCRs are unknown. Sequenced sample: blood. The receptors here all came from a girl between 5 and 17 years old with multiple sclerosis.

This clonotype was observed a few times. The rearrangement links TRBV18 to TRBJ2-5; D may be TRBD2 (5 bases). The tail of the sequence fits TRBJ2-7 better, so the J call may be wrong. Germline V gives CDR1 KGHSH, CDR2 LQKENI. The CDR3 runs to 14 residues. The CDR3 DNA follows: TGTGCCAGCTCACCTACCGGGATCCGCTACGAGCAGTACTTC. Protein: CASSPTGIRYEQYF.

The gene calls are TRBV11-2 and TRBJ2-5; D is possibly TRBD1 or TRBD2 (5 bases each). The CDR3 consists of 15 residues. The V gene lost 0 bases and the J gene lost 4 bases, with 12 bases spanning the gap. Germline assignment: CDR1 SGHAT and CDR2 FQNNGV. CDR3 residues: CASSLDHKGRETQYF. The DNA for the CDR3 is TGTGCCAGCAGCTTAGACCACAAGGGACGAGAGACCCAGTACTTC.

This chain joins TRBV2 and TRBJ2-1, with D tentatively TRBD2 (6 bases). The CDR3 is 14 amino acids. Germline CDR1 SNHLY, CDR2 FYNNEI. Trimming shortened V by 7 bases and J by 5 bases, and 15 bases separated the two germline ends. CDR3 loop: CASKPGTVNNEQFF. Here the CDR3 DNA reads TGTGCCAGCAAGCCCGGGACTGTAAACAATGAGCAGTTCTTC.

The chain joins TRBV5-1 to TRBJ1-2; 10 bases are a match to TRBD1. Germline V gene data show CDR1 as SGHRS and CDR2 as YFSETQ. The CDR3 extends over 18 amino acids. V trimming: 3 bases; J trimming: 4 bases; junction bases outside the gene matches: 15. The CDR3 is CASSSNPRDRGRAYGYTF. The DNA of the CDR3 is TGCGCCAGCAGCTCAAACCCCCGAGACAGGGGGCGCGCCTATGGCTACACCTTC.

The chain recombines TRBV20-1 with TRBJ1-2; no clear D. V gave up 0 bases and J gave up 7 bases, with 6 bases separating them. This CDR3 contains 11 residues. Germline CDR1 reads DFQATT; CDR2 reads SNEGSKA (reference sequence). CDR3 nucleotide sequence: TGCAGTGCTAGAGAGGACCTTGGCTACACCTTC. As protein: CSAREDLGYTF.

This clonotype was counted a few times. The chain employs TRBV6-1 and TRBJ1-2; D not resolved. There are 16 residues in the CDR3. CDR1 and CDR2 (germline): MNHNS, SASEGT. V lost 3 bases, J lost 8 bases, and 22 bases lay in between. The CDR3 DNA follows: TGTGCCAGCAGTGATAGTTCCGTGGAGCGGGGAATCGGCTACACCTTC. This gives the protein CASSDSSVERGIGYTF.

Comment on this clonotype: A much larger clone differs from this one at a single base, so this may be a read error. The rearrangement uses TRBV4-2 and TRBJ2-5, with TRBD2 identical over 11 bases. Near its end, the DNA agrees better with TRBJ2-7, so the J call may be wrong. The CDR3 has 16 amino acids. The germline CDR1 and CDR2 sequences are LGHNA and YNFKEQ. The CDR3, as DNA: TGTGCCAGCAGCCAGCCCCCCGGGACTAGCGGCTGCGAGCAGTACTTC. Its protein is CASSQPPGTSGCEQYF.

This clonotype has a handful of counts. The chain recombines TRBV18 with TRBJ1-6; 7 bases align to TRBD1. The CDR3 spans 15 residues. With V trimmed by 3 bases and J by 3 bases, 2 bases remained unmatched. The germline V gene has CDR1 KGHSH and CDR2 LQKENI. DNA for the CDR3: TGTGCCAGCTCACCGGGACAGCTCTATAATTCACCCCTCCACTTT. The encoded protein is CASSPGQLYNSPLHF.

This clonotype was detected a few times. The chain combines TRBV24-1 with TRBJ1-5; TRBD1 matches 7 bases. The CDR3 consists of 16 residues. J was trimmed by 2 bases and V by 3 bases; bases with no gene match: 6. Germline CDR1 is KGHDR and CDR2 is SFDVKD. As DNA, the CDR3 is TGTGCCACCAGTGATGCAGGGGGAATAGGCAATCAGCCCCAGCATTTT. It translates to CATSDAGGIGNQPQHF.

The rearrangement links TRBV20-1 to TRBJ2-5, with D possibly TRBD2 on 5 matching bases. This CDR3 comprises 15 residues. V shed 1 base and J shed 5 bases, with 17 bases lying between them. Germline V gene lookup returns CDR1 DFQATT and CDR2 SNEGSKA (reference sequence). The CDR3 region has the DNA TGCAGTGCTAGAGGAGGAGCGGAACAGTGGGAGACCCAGTACTTC. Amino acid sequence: CSARGGAEQWETQYF.

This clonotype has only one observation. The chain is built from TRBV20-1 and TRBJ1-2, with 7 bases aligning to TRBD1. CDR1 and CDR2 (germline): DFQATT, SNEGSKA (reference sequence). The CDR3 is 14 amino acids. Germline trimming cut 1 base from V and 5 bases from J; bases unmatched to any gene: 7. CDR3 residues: CSARVAGGVYGYTF. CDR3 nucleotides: TGCAGTGCTAGAGTTGCAGGGGGGGTATATGGCTACACCTTC.

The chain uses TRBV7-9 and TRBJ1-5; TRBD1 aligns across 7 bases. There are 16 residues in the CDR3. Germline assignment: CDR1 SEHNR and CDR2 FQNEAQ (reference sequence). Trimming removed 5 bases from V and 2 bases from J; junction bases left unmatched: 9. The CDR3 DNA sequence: TGTGCCAGCAGCCCGGGGCTGGGGACAGGCAATCAGCCCCAGCATTTT. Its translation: CASSPGLGTGNQPQHF.

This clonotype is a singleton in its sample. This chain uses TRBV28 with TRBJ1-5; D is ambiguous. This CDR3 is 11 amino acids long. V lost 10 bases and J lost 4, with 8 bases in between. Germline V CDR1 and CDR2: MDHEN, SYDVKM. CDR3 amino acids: CATGFNQPQHF. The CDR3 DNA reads TGTGCCACGGGATTTAATCAGCCCCAGCATTTT.

CDR3 coding DNA: TGTGCCAGCCGAGTAGGGGCGGCAACTAATGAAAAACTGTTTTTT. Protein sequence: CASRVGAATNEKLFF. The chain is built from TRBV12-3 or TRBV12-4 and TRBJ1-4; TRBD1 might be the D (5 bases). This CDR3 has 15 amino acids. The V end was cut by 8 bases, the J end by 0 bases, with 13 bases between.

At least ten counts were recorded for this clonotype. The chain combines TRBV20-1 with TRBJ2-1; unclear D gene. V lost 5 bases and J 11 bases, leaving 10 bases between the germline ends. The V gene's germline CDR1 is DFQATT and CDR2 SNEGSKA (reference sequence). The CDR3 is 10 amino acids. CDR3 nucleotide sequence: TGCAGTGCTGGCGTTGGGAAGCAGTTCTTC. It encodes CSAGVGKQFF.